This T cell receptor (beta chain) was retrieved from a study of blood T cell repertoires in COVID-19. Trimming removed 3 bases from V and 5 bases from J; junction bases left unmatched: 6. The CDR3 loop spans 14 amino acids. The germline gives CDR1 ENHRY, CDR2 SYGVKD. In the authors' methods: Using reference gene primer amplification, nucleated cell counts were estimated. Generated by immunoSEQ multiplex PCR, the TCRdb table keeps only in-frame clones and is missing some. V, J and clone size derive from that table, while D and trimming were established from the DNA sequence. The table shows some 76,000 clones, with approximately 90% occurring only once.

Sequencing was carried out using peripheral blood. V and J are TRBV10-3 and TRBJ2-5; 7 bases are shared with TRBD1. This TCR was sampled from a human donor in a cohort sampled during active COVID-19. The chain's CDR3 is CAISDPQGLETQYF. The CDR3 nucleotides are TGTGCCATCAGTGACCCACAGGGGTTGGAGACCCAGTACTTC.